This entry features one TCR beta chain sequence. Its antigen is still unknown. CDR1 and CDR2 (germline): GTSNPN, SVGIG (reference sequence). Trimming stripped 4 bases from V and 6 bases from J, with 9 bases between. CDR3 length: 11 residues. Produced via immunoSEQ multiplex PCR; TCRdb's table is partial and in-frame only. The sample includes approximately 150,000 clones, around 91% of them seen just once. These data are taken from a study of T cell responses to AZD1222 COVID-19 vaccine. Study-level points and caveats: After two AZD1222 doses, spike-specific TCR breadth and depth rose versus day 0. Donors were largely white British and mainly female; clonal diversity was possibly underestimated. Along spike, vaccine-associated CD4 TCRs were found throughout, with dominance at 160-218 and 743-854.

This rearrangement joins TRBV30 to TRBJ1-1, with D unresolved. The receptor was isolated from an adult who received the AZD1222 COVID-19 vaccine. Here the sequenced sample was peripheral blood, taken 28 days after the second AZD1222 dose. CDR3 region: CAWTRHSEAFF. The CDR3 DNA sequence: TGTGCCTGGACTCGTCACTCTGAAGCTTTCTTT. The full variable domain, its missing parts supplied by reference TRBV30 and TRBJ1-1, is SQTIHQWPATLVQPVGSPLSLECTVEGTSNPNLYWYRQAAGRGLQLLFYSVGIGQISSEVPQNLSASRPQDRQFILSSKKLLLSDSGFYLCAWTRHSEAFFGQGTRLTVV.